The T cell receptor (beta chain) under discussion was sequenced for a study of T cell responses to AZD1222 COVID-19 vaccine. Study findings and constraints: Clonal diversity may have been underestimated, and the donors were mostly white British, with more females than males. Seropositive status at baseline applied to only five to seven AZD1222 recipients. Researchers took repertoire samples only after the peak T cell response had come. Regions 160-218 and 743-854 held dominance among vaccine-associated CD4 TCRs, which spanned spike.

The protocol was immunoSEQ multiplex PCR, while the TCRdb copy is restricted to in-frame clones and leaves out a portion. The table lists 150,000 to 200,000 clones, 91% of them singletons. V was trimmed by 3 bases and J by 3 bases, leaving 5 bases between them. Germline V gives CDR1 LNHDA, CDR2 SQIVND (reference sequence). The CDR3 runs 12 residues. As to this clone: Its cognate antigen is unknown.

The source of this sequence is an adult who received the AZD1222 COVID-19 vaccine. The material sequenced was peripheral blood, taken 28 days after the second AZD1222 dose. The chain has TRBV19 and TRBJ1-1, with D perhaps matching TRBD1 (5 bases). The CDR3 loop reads CASSIRDTEAFF. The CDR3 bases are TGTGCCAGTAGTATCAGGGACACTGAAGCTTTCTTT.